The text below deals with one TCR beta chain. The antigen is undetermined. Donors were all healthy Caucasians. This sample is part of a study of identical twins. Study-wide findings and caveats: Out-of-frame alpha sequences shared by twins were enriched for low generation probability.

cDNA carried unique molecular identifiers, and a universal primer site was added by template switching. TCRdb independently ran MiXCR on the 5' RACE reads; one entry per CDR3 protein. The sample consists of some 500,000 distinct CDR3 sequences, 12% to 15% of them appearing once. Germline assignment: CDR1 MNHEY and CDR2 SMNVEV (reference sequence). The CDR3 spans 16 residues. J lost 9 bases, V lost 2 bases, and 8 bases had no gene match. This same sample was also part of a study on yellow fever vaccine responses in identical twins. This second report adds: Each twin's T cell response to the vaccine was reported to look partly convergent and partly personalized.

This receptor was obtained from a young woman in good health. V usage is TRBV27 and J usage is TRBJ2-1; 12 bases fit TRBD2. The sequenced sample was CD4+ T cells sorted from blood. CDR3 coding DNA: TGTGCCAGCAGTTTAGCTAGCGGGGGGGCAACGGGTGAGCAGTTCTTC. It codes for CASSLASGGATGEQFF.